Below are 8 T cell receptor beta chains sequenced from a single sample in a study of cytomegalovirus exposure and HLA in healthy donors. Primers included in the PCR were 60 Vbeta and 13 Jbeta primers. Sequencing used immunoSEQ multiplex PCR; TCRdb keeps in-frame clones, though not all of them. The table lists about 150,000 clones. The sequenced material came from PBMCs. All receptors derive from a woman in her 50s in good health and CMV-seronegative.

The chain has TRBV7-8 and TRBJ2-2; perhaps TRBD1 as D (5 bases). Germline CDR1 and CDR2: SGHVS and FQNEAQ. The CDR3 consists of 14 residues. Trimming took 3 bases from V and 1 from J, leaving 6 bases between them. The CDR3 loop reads CASSFRVNTGELFF. CDR3 coding DNA: TGTGCCAGCAGCTTCAGGGTGAACACCGGGGAGCTGTTTTTT.

The chain carries TRBV7-9 and TRBJ1-5; a possible D gene is TRBD1 (6 bases). The CDR3 length is 14 residues. V dropped 5 bases and J dropped 7 bases, with 15 bases sitting between them. Germline V CDR1 and CDR2: SEHNR, FQNEAQ (reference sequence). CDR3: CASSLDGGLQPQHF. The CDR3 DNA reads as TGTGCCAGCAGCCTAGACGGGGGGCTACAGCCCCAGCATTTT.

V gene TRBV5-1 combines with J gene TRBJ2-5; D is ambiguous. Germline CDR1 is SGHRS and CDR2 is YFSETQ. V shed 4 bases and J shed 1 base, with 2 bases lying between them. The CDR3 runs to 11 residues. The CDR3 protein is CASSLQETQYF. The DNA of the CDR3 is TGCGCCAGCAGCCTCCAAGAGACCCAGTACTTC.

This rearrangement joins TRBV9 to TRBJ2-6; 10 bases match TRBD1. CDR1 and CDR2 from the germline V gene are SGDLS and YYNGEE. The CDR3 length is 20 residues. V lost 0 bases to trimming and J lost 0 bases; unmatched junction nucleotides: 9. As DNA, the CDR3 is TGTGCCAGCAGCGTAGGTTTGGGACAGGGGTTTTACTCTGGGGCCAACGTCCTGACTTTC. Its translation: CASSVGLGQGFYSGANVLTF.

CDR3 residues: CASSPGQYDRTDTQYF. The CDR3 DNA reads as TGTGCCAGCAGCCCCGGACAGTATGATCGCACAGATACGCAGTATTTT. The rearrangement links TRBV7-3 to TRBJ2-3, with a possible D match to TRBD1 (6 bases). Trimming stripped 5 bases from V and 1 base from J, with 16 bases between. The germline gives CDR1 SGHTA, CDR2 FQGTGA. There are 16 residues in the CDR3.

The chain uses TRBV28 and TRBJ1-1, with D perhaps matching TRBD1 (6 bases). This CDR3 region has 13 residues. The germline gives CDR1 MDHEN, CDR2 SYDVKM. The ends were cut back, 5 bases at V and 6 bases at J, with 13 bases in the middle. DNA of the CDR3: TGTGCCAGCAGTCATCACAGGGTCGCTGAAGCTTTCTTT. Protein product: CASSHHRVAEAFF.

The V call is TRBV5-6, the J call TRBJ2-5, with TRBD2 as a possible D gene (5 bases). Trimming removed 4 bases from V and 7 bases from J, with 11 bases in between. Germline values: CDR1 SGHDT, CDR2 YYEEEE. The length of the CDR3 is 12 residues. CDR3 nucleotide sequence: TGTGCCAGCAGCCCCCAACGGGGGACCCAGTACTTC. This codes for CASSPQRGTQYF.

The chain links TRBV6-6 to TRBJ2-3, with TRBD2 matching over 9 bases. The junction had 2 bases not matched to a gene; V was cut back by 2 bases and J by 2 bases. This CDR3 spans 15 amino acids. The germline CDR1 and CDR2 sequences are MNHNY and SVGAGI (reference sequence). The DNA for the CDR3 is TGTGCCAGCAGTTACGGCGGGGGGGCCACAGATACGCAGTATTTT. It is translated as CASSYGGGATDTQYF.